This T cell receptor (beta chain) emerged from a study of blood T cell repertoires in COVID-19. Study-wide background: Nucleic acid was either cDNA or gDNA, and it came from T cells, B-cell-depleted T cells, or PBMCs.

CDR1 is LNHDA, CDR2 SQIVND, per germline (reference sequence). CDR3 length equals 16 residues. With 5 bases clipped from V and 2 bases from J, the junction kept 7 bases outside the gene matches. In the authors' methods: Scientists estimated how many nucleated cells there were by amplifying reference gene primers. The assay was immunoSEQ multiplex PCR, and TCRdb's table has in-frame clones only and misses some. V and J calls and clone size follow that table, whereas D and trimming were derived from the DNA. The sample has under 200,000 clones; more than 85% are singletons. The rearrangement joins TRBV19 to TRBJ2-2; TRBD2 matches at 8 bases. The clonotype originates from a woman older than 75 in a cohort sampled during active or convalescent COVID-19. The material sequenced was peripheral blood. Here the CDR3 reads CASSVRLALNTGELFF. CDR3 in DNA: TGTGCCAGTAGTGTCAGACTAGCGCTAAACACCGGGGAGCTGTTTTTT.